The clone carrying this TCR beta chain was detected ten times or more. Amplification of TCR beta CDR3 regions was performed using RNA transcripts as template. Primed by the HTBI set, a first-round RT-PCR was run on the TCR CDR3. One entry per CDR3 protein, called by TCRdb with MiXCR from the multiplex PCR reads. The sample lists hundreds of thousands of distinct CDR3 sequences; roughly 14% were seen once. The sample comes from a study of T cells in Graves' hyperthyroidism and ophthalmopathy. The trim removed 7 bases at V and 3 bases at J, leaving 12 bases unmatched. The germline V gene encodes CDR1 DFQATT and CDR2 SNEGSKA (reference sequence). The CDR3 loop spans 17 amino acids.

The material sequenced was blood. The receptor was derived from a woman in her thirties with Graves' hyperthyroidism that later progressed to Graves' ophthalmopathy. The chain employs TRBV20-1 and TRBJ2-3, with 14 bases fitting TRBD2. CDR3 sequence (DNA): TGCAGTGTTCAGACTAGCGGGAGGGCCGGTGGGACAGATACGCAGTATTTT. Its translation is CSVQTSGRAGGTDTQYF.